This T cell receptor (beta chain) was sequenced in a study of cytomegalovirus exposure and HLA in healthy donors (TCRdb year 2017). About the study as a whole: According to an earlier analysis of 587 of the donors, roughly 180 million T cells yielded 117 million unique TCR beta sequences and more than 250 Gb of sequence data. Around 330 gigabases of sequencing data and around 90 million unique TCR sequences made up an early release that covered fewer than 650 HLA-typed donors. The genetic ancestry cluster associated with self-reported Caucasian donors included 80% to 90% of the roughly 390 genotyped donors. The study aimed to test whether cataloging public T cell receptors could reveal signatures of past pathogen exposure. The T cell repertoires of 666 subjects were profiled by immunosequencing and related to cytomegalovirus serostatus. Besides the first cohort of around 700 subjects, a separate validation cohort made up of 120 different subjects was used. To predict cytomegalovirus infection status, the study combined high-throughput TCR immunosequencing, statistical association of individual TCRs with disease status, and machine learning. In a later analysis, previously published TCR beta repertoires from about 640 donors were re-analyzed and high-resolution HLA genotyping was added so that TCR occurrence patterns could be studied. In the later analysis, no new phenotypic data were used to find candidate immune exposures; instead, reliance was placed on TCR beta sequences and their occurrence across donors. To decide whether each TCR beta V gene segment behaved as functional or pseudogenic, an earlier analysis of fewer than 750 of the donors relied on high-throughput TCR beta sequencing. Donor age, sex, ethnicity and CMV serostatus were compiled alongside the repertoire data. In a later genetic analysis, genome-wide SNP genotypes for about 55% of the 666 donors were used, and that subset was treated as a discovery cohort. Every discovery cohort repertoire had been produced on one sequencing platform. Both class I and class II loci were covered by HLA typing, at four-digit resolution. Typing coverage varied by locus: about 620-640 donors for A, B, C, DRB1 and DQB1; more than 500 for DQA1; more than 600 for DPA1; 450 to 480 for DPB1. Because of strong linkage in the cohort, roughly five DR-DQ haplotypes were treated as single units for association and clustering. Among around 400 genotyped donors of the cohort, an average of about 220,000 unique TCR beta nucleotide sequences was sequenced per donor, of which about 20% were non-productive.

This clone was picked up one time. The specificity of this receptor is unknown. No base qualities exist here, and no much larger clone lies one base off it. What the work shows at the level of the full study, not this receptor alone: In a later analysis, TCR association rates were found to vary across HLA loci, with the most associated TCRs seen for DRB1 alleles and the fewest for HLA-C alleles. The classifier was reported to diagnose cytomegalovirus status with high specificity and sensitivity in both the original cohort and the validation cohort. In an earlier analysis of several hundred of the donors, most TCR beta V segments were observed in productive rearrangements about 87% or about 30% of the time, broadly matching IMGT annotations. While some public TCRs were present in many individuals, most TCR sequences turned up only very rarely across donors. Presence/absence analyses assumed roughly uniform sequencing depth across donors, an assumption that may not hold. The authors suggested that the approach could potentially be extended to other disease states and immunological phenotypes. A group of highly shared sequence variants was considered likely to be a technical artifact of the sequencing pipeline. A further reported finding was that TCR beta sequences accurately predicted the HLA-A and HLA-B alleles for most subjects in the first cohort. V-gene and J-gene trimming of TCR beta chains was associated with a missense DCLRE1C variant in a later genetic analysis, and the association was replicated in an independent cohort. In a later analysis, HLA-associated TCR beta chains showed more clonal expansion and lower generation probabilities than non-associated chains that were equally common. HLA typing was unavailable for some donors at each locus, so association tests used only the typed subset. This cohort had only TCR beta chains sequenced, and the lack of alpha or paired-chain data limited which features could be detected. In a later analysis, most CMV-associated TCR beta chains were found to appear HLA-restricted, with HLA associations seemingly driven largely by CMV exposure. The earlier analysis of nearly 600 of the donors excluded roughly 17 rarely observed V segments, including chromosome 9 orphons, because counts were too low. Three of the identified cytomegalovirus-associated TCR beta chains were confirmed in vitro to be specific for cytomegalovirus antigens. When HLA alleles, especially DR and DQ, strongly co-occurred, TCR associations were difficult to assign to individual alleles. CMV serostatus was the only immune exposure information available for the cohort. Correlated functional status among segregating V segments might reflect linkage disequilibrium, but an unknown experimental factor could not be ruled out. A later analysis associated about 18,000 TCR beta sequences with specific HLA alleles at a false discovery rate of 0.05. A total of roughly 160 TCR beta chains were listed by the study as associated with cytomegalovirus. Several of the top co-occurrence clusters appeared to be linked to parvovirus B19, influenza, CMV and Epstein-Barr virus, according to a later analysis. Compared with the approximately 600-donor mean, donors in an Asian-associated ancestry cluster had fewer N-insertions in productive TCRs, according to a later genetic analysis.

The cohort was made up of approximately 700 healthy bone marrow donors. At the time of sampling, all cohort members were nominally healthy, though unrecorded immune exposures were likely present. The donor was CMV seropositive and belonged to the group of 250 to 350 seropositive cohort members. Each donor provided a peripheral blood sample, and peripheral blood mononuclear cells were used for TCR beta sequencing. The Qiagen DNeasy Blood Extraction Kit was used to extract genomic DNA from the blood cell samples. The library came from the immunoSEQ multiplex PCR assay. The multiplex PCR relied on a mix of 60 forward primers for TCR Vbeta segments and 13 reverse primers for TCR Jbeta segments. Amplification of the CDR3 region of rearranged TCR beta genes was performed with a multiplex PCR assay on genomic DNA. Amplified TCR beta libraries were sequenced as 87-base-pair reads on the Illumina HiSeq System. The published analysis was carried out like this. In a later analysis, tens of millions of unique TCR beta chains were counted across the 500 to 850 repertoires, and around 10 million of these chains were shared by at least two donors. To remove PCR and sequencing errors, raw reads were error-corrected and collapsed into unique sequences using a nearest-neighbor algorithm that merged closely related sequences. CDR3 sequences were aligned to IMGT reference sequences to assign V, D and J gene segments. For a sequence to be retained, a match of at least six nucleotides was required to both a V gene segment and a J gene segment. Rearrangements were called productive when the CDR3 lacked stop codons and stayed in frame with V and J; all others were non-productive. CDR3 was defined according to IMGT convention as the region running from the second conserved V-encoded cysteine to the conserved J-encoded phenylalanine. The earlier analysis of 587 of the donors excluded any sequence lacking an unambiguous match to a single V gene segment. An earlier analysis of 587 of the donors called V segments functional above 56.7% productive rearrangements and segregating when the between-donor standard deviation exceeded 5%. A statistical classification framework was built to diagnose cytomegalovirus status from the catalog of TCR beta chain sequences. V and J gene assignment, in a later analysis, came from comparing TCR nucleotide sequences with IMGT/GENE-DB human TR gene sequences. The TCRdist pipeline was used in a later analysis to assign CDR3 sequences and most-parsimonious VDJ recombination scenarios. In a later analysis, each TCR beta chain was defined by its CDR3 amino acid sequence together with its V-gene family, and reads without a unique V-gene family were excluded. As a way to deal with suspected cross-contamination and a sequencing artifact, a later analysis dropped over 550 nucleotide sequences that were highly shared and had low generation probability. A later analysis calculated a clonal expansion index for each public chain from normalized within-repertoire ranks of inferred template counts. In a later analysis, generation probabilities were computed with a VDJ recombination model fitted to out-of-frame rearrangements, and the resulting probabilities were checked against IGoR. In a later analysis, hypergeometric tests were used to score TCR-TCR, TCR-HLA and TCR-CMV co-occurrence, with a repertoire-size bias correction applied to TCR pairs. In a later analysis, false discovery rates were estimated by permuting HLA or CMV assignments 20 times. A later analysis grouped co-occurring TCRs with DBSCAN, adding TCRdist sequence similarity when clustering within HLA-allele-positive subsets. Co-occurrence clustering excluded repertoires with fewer than 30,000 or more than 120,000 public chains, plus five with anomalous nucleotide sharing. The immuneACCESS repertoire file appears here via TCRdb, limited to in-frame rearrangements. These files lack a portion of the clones; in checked studies, under half of the deficit traces to unresolved V genes, and the cause of the others is not known. That table is the source of V, J and clone size, and D and trimming were worked out from the DNA. The table for this sample lists approximately 100,000 clones; 76% of them were counted only once. The ten largest make up roughly 4.9% of the sample.

Sequenced material: PBMCs. The clonotype originates from a woman aged 18 to 35 in good health and CMV-seropositive.

The encoded CDR3 is CASRRSGVYYGYTF. The nucleotide sequence reads as follows: TGTGCCAGCAGACGGTCAGGGGTCTACTATGGCTACACCTTC. Recombination joined TRBV5-6 with TRBJ1-2; TRBD1 is a weak D gene call, 6 bases matching. V gives up 5 bases and J gives up 3 bases, and the segment between their germline ends measures 14 bases. The CDR3, cysteine through phenylalanine, is 14 amino acids long. Just CDR3 DNA is preserved here, 42 bases in frame from base 1. The germline V gene yields SGHDT for CDR1 and YYEEEE for CDR2.